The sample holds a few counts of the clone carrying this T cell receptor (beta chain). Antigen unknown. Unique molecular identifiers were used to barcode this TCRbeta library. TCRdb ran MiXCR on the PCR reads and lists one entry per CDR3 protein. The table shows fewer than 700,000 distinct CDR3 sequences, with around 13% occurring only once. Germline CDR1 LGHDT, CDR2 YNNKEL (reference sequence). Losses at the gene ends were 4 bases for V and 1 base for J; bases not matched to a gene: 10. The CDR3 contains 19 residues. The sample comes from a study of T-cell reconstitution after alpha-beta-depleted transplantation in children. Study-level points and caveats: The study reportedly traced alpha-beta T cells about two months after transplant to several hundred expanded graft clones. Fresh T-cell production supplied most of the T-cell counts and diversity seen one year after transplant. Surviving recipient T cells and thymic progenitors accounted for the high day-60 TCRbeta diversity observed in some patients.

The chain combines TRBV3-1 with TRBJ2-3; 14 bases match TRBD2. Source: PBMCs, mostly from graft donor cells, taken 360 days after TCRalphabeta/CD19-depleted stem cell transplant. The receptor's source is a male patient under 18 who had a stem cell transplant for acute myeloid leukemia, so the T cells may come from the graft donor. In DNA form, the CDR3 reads TGTGCCAGCAGCCCACGGGGACTAGCGGGAGTGAGTGGCACAGATACGCAGTATTTT. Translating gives CASSPRGLAGVSGTDTQYF.